Below are 8 T cell receptor beta chains sequenced from a single sample in a study of blood T cell repertoires in COVID-19. Data came from immunoSEQ multiplex PCR; TCRdb stores just in-frame clones and leaves some out. Counted here are 200,000 to 300,000 clones, 80% to 85% occurring once; the ten biggest clones make up roughly 12%. The specimen was peripheral blood. The receptor set was obtained from a woman aged 60-75 years with active or convalescent COVID-19.

The rearrangement joins TRBV6-5 to TRBJ2-5, with 8 bases aligning to TRBD2. J gave up 7 bases and V 7 bases, and 11 bases lay outside the gene matches. Germline V gene data show CDR1 as MNHEY and CDR2 as SVGAGI. The CDR3 loop spans 14 amino acids. The CDR3 DNA is TGTGCCAGCATCCGCGATAACGGGGGGGGGACCCAGTACTTC. Translating gives CASIRDNGGGTQYF.

This clone has a single count. V and J are TRBV24-1 and TRBJ2-7; 7 bases align to TRBD2. The V gene end was trimmed by 9 bases and the J gene end by 4 bases; junction bases not matched to a gene: 11. Germline loops: CDR1 KGHDR, CDR2 SFDVKD. The CDR3 contains 14 residues. The CDR3 spells CATVAGQGGYEQYF. In DNA, the CDR3 is TGTGCCACCGTTGCGGGGCAGGGAGGGTACGAGCAGTACTTC.

The chain joins TRBV18 to TRBJ1-2; 11 nucleotides align to TRBD1. The CDR3 contains 14 residues. Losses at the gene ends were 2 bases for V and 8 bases for J; bases not matched to a gene: 4. Germline-derived CDR1 and CDR2 are KGHSH and LQKENI. CDR3 residues: CASSPEDRGRGYTF. CDR3 coding DNA: TGTGCCAGCTCACCAGAGGACAGGGGGCGCGGCTACACCTTC.

The chain uses TRBV28 and TRBJ1-6, with no clear D. The length of the CDR3 is 11 residues. Germline V gives CDR1 MDHEN, CDR2 SYDVKM. The CDR3 DNA is TGTGGAACGGGGTATAATTCACCCCTCCACTTT. This encodes CGTGYNSPLHF.

The rearrangement uses TRBV11-1 and TRBJ2-1; a weak D match, TRBD2 (7 bases). The CDR3 is made up of 16 amino acids. Germline CDR1 reads SGHAT; CDR2 reads FQDESV (reference sequence). V was trimmed by 2 bases and J by 3 bases, leaving 14 bases between them. Here the CDR3 reads CASSLSGGFGYNEQFF. The CDR3 nucleotides are TGTGCCAGCAGCTTATCGGGGGGCTTCGGCTACAATGAGCAGTTCTTC.

In DNA form, the CDR3 reads TGTGCCAGCAGGCAGGGAGGGGGGTCTAACTATGGCTACACCTTC. Protein sequence: CASRQGGGSNYGYTF. The V and J genes are TRBV6-5 and TRBJ1-2, with D tentatively TRBD1 (6 bases). Trimming removed 6 bases at V and 0 bases at J, with 14 bases between. The CDR3 is made up of 15 amino acids. Germline CDR1 and CDR2: MNHEY and SVGAGI.

The CDR3 reads CASSYSRTGSEKLFF. The CDR3 bases are TGTGCCAGCAGTTACTCAAGGACTGGGAGTGAAAAACTGTTTTTT. J is TRBJ1-4 and V is TRBV6-6; D is ambiguous. V lost 0 bases and J 7 bases, leaving 12 bases between the germline ends. Germline V CDR1 and CDR2: MNHNY, SVGAGI (reference sequence). This CDR3 is 15 amino acids long.

This chain uses TRBV4-3 with TRBJ2-1, with D possibly being TRBD1 (7 bases). CDR3 length: 15 amino acids. V dropped 4 bases and J dropped 7 bases, with 17 bases sitting between them. The germline CDR1 and CDR2 sequences are LGHNA and YSLEER. CDR3 sequence: CASSPQGGWGNEQFF. For the CDR3, the DNA is TGCGCCAGCAGCCCCCAGGGGGGATGGGGAAATGAGCAGTTCTTC.